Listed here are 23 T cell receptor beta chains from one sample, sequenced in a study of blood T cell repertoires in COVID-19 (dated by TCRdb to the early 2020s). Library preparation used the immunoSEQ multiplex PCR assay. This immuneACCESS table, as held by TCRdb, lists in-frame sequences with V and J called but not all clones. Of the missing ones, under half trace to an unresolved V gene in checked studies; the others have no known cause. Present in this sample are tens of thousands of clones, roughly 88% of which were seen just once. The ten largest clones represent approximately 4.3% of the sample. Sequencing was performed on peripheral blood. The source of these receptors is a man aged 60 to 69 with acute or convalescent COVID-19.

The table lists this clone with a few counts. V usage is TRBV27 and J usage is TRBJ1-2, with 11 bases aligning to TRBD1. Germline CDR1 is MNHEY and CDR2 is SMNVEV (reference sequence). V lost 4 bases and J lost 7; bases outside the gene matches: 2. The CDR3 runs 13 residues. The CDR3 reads CASSSGTGGGYTF. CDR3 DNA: TGTGCCAGCAGTTCCGGGACAGGGGGTGGCTACACCTTC.

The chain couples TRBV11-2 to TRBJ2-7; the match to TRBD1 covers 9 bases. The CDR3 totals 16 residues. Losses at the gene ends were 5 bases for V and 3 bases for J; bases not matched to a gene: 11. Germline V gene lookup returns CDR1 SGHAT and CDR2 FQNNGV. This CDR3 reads CASSPIRGQGFYEQYF. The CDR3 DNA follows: TGTGCCAGCAGCCCAATCCGGGGACAGGGTTTCTACGAGCAGTACTTC.

The CDR3 coding sequence is TGCGCCAGCAGCCCGGGGGGGCGAAGAGCTAACTATGGCTACACCTTC. As protein: CASSPGGRRANYGYTF. V and J are TRBV5-1 and TRBJ1-2, with a tentative D call TRBD1 (6 bases). CDR3 size: 16 residues. CDR1 and CDR2 (germline): SGHRS, YFSETQ. Trimming left V 4 bases short and J 0 bases short, with 16 bases between.

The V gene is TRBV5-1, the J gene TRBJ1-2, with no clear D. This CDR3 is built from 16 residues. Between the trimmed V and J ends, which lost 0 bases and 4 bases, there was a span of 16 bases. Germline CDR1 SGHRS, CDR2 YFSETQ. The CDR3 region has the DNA TGCGCCAGCAGCTTGGTCCGCGGCTCTACACTCTATGGCTACACCTTC. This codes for CASSLVRGSTLYGYTF.

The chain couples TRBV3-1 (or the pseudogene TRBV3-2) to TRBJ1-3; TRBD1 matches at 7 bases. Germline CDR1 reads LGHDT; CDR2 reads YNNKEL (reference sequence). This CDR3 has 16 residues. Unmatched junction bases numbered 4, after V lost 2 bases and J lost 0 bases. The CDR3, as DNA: TGTGCCAGCAGCCAATTACAGGGGACCTCTGGAAACACCATATATTTT. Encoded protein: CASSQLQGTSGNTIYF.

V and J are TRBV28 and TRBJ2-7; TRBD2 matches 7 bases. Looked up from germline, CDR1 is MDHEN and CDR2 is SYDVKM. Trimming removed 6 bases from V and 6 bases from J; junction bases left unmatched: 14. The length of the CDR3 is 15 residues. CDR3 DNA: TGTGCCAGCAGACCCCCGGGGGGATTGGGTCGCGAGCAGTACTTC. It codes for CASRPPGGLGREQYF.

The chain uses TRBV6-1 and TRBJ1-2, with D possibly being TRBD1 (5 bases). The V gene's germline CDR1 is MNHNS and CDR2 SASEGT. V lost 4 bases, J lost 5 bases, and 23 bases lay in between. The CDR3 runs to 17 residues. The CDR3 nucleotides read TGTGCCAGCAGTGCCCTGGGGGGACGGATGGCCTCGTATGGCTACACCTTC. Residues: CASSALGGRMASYGYTF.

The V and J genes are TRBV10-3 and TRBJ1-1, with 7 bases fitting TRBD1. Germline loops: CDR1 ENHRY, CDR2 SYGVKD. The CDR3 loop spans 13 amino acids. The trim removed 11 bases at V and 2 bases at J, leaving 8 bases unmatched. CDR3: CAVKTGVNTEAFF. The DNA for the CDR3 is TGTGCCGTTAAAACAGGGGTAAACACTGAAGCTTTCTTT.

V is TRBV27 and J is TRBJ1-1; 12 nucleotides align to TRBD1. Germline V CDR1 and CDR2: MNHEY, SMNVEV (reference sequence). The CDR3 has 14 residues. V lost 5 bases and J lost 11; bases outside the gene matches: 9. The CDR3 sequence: CASSPRDRGLRAFF. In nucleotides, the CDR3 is TGTGCCAGCAGTCCGCGGGACAGGGGGCTCAGGGCTTTCTTT.

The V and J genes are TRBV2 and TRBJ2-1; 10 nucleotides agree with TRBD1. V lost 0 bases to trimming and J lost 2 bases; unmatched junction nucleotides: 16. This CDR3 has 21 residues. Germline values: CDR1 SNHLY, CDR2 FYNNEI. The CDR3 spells CASSEAGDRGNTKAPYNEQFF. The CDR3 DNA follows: TGTGCCAGCAGTGAAGCGGGGGACAGGGGAAATACGAAAGCCCCCTACAATGAGCAGTTCTTC.

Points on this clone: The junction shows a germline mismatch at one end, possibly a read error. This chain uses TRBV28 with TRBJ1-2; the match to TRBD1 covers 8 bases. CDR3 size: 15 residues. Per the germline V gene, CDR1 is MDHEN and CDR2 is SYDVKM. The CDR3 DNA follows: TGTGCCAGCACTTTACCAGGGGGCGCCTACTATGGCTACACCTTC. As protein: CASTLPGGAYYGYTF.

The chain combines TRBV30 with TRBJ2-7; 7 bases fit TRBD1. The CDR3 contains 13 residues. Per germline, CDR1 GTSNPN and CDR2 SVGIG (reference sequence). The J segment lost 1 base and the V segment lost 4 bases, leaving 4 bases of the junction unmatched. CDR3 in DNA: TGTGCCTGGACCCGACAGGGATCCTACGAGCAGTACTTC. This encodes CAWTRQGSYEQYF.

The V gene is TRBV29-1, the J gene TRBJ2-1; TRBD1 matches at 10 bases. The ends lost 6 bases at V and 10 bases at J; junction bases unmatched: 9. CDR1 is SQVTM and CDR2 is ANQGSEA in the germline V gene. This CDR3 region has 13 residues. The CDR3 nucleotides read TGCAGCGTCGCCGGACAGGGGGTCCGCGAGCAGTTCTTC. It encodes CSVAGQGVREQFF.

In DNA form, the CDR3 reads TGTGCCAGCAGCTTCATTTATAGCGGGAGGGCCTCCTACAATGAGCAGTTCTTC. It translates to CASSFIYSGRASYNEQFF. This chain links TRBV7-9 with TRBJ2-1; 11 bases are shared with TRBD2. With 3 bases clipped from V and 0 bases from J, the junction kept 7 bases outside the gene matches. Per the germline V gene, CDR1 is SEHNR and CDR2 is FQNEAQ (reference sequence). This CDR3 comprises 18 residues.

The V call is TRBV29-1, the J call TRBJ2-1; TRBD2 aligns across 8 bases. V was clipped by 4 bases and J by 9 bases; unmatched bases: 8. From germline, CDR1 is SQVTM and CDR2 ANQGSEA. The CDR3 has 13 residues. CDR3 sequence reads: CSVAAGEDGEQFF. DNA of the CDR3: TGCAGCGTTGCAGCGGGAGAAGATGGTGAGCAGTTCTTC.

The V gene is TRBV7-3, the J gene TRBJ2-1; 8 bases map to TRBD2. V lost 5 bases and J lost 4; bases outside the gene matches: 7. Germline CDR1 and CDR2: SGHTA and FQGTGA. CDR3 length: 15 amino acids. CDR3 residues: CASSPNSGMYNEQFF. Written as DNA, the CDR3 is TGTGCCAGCAGCCCAAATAGCGGGATGTACAATGAGCAGTTCTTC. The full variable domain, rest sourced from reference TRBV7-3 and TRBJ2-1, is GAGVSQTPSNKVTEKGKYVELRCDPISGHTALYWYRQSLGQGPEFLIYFQGTGAADDSGLPNDRFFAVRPEGSVSTLKIQRTERGDSAVYLCASSPNSGMYNEQFFGPGTRLTVL.

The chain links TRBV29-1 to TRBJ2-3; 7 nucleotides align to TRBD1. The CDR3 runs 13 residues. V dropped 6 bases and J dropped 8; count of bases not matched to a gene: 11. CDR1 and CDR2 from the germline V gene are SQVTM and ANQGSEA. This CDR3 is CSVLTGTSGTQYF. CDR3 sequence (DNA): TGCAGCGTCCTGACAGGGACCTCCGGTACGCAGTATTTT.

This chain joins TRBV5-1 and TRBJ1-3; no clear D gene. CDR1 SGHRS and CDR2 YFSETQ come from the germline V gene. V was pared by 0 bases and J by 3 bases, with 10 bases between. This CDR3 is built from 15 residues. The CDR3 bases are TGCGCCAGCAGCTTGGGTCAGGTCGGTGGAAACACCATATATTTT. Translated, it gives CASSLGQVGGNTIYF.

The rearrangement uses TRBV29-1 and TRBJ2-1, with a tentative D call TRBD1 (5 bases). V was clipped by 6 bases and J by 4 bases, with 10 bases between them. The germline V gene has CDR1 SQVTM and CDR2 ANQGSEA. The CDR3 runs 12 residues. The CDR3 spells CSVGTGYNEQFF. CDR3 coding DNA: TGCAGCGTAGGAACAGGATACAATGAGCAGTTCTTC.

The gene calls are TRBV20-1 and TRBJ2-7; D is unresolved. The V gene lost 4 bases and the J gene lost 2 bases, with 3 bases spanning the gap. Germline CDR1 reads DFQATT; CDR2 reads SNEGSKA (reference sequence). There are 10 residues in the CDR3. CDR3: CSATAYEQYF. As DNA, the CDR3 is TGCAGTGCTACCGCCTACGAGCAGTACTTC.

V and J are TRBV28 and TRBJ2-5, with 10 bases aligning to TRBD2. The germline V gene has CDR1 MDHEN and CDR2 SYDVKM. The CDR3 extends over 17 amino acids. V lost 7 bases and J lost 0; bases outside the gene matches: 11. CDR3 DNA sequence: TGTGCCAGCATTGGGCTAGCGGGGGCCATGTACCAAGAGACCCAGTACTTC. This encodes CASIGLAGAMYQETQYF.

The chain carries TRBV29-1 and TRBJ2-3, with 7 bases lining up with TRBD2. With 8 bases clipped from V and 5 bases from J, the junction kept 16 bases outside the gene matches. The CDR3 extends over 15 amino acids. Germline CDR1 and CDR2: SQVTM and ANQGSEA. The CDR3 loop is CSSRIGGSRGDTQYF. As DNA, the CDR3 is TGCAGCTCGAGAATAGGCGGGAGTAGAGGAGATACGCAGTATTTT.

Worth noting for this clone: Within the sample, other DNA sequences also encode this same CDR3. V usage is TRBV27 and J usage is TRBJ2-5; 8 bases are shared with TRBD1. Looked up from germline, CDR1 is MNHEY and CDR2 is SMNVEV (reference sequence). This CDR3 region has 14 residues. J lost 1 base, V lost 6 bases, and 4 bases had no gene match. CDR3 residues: CASSDRGIQETQYF. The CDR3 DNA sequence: TGTGCCAGCAGCGACAGGGGAATCCAAGAGACCCAGTACTTC.